Described below is a single TCR beta chain sequence and its context. Its antigen is undetermined. This likely stems from a read error, as it lies one base from a far larger clone. At the DNA level, this CDR3 is encoded by other sequences in the same sample as well. This specimen comes from a study of shared clonotypes between healthy human individuals. Study-wide results and limits: An anticipated effect of sequencing depth on clonotype sharing among donors was recognized.

Germline V gene lookup returns CDR1 GTSNPN and CDR2 SVGIG (reference sequence). The CDR3 consists of 13 residues. Over several immunoSEQ plates, each subset's genomic DNA was distributed in even portions. The method was immunoSEQ multiplex PCR; TCRdb's version includes in-frame clones alone and lacks a portion of them. The table lists approximately 460,000 clones, roughly three quarters of them singletons. The origin of this receptor is a woman aged 35 to 49 in good health. Some clones in this sample may be carry-over from other donors' samples. The V gene is TRBV30, the J gene TRBJ2-6, with D uncertain. Sequencing input: PBMCs. CDR3 residues: CAWSRAGANVLTF. CDR3 coding DNA: TGCGCCTGGAGTCGAGCTGGGGCCAACGTCCTGACTTTC.